This T cell receptor (beta chain) was profiled in a study of blood T cell repertoires in COVID-19. Overall study: Samples taken during acute and convalescent COVID-19 were collected in the United States, Italy and Spain. Sources were T cells, B-cell-depleted T cells, or PBMCs; the material itself was cDNA or gDNA.

This clone was counted once. TCRdb keeps only in-frame clones here, not all; method: immunoSEQ multiplex PCR. The data hold 200,000 to 300,000 clones, with 65% to 90% observed a single time. Germline-derived CDR1 and CDR2 are MGHRA and YSYEKL. The V end was cut by 1 base, the J end by 0 bases, with 9 bases between. CDR3 size: 15 residues. The specimen was peripheral blood. The J gene is TRBJ1-1, the V gene TRBV4-1; no reliable D call. This receptor was taken from a young man with active or convalescent COVID-19. CDR3 coding DNA: TGCGCCAGCAGCCAAGTTCAGTTAATGAACACTGAAGCTTTCTTT. Translating gives CASSQVQLMNTEAFF.